These 18 T cell receptor beta chains came from one sample sequenced in a study of blood T cell repertoires in COVID-19. Libraries were prepared by immunoSEQ multiplex PCR; TCRdb keeps only in-frame clonotypes and omits some of them. This sample has about 49,000 clones, with around four fifths found just once. The sequencing sample was made of peripheral blood. The receptor set was obtained from a human donor in a cohort sampled during active COVID-19.

The V and J genes are TRBV28 and TRBJ1-1; maybe TRBD1 (6 bases). With 3 bases removed from V and 0 bases from J, the gap between germline ends came to 14 bases. The CDR3 is 16 amino acids. CDR1 is MDHEN and CDR2 is SYDVKM in the germline V gene. The CDR3 DNA reads TGTGCCAGCAGTTTCCCGGGACAACCCTTGAACACTGAAGCTTTCTTT. This gives the protein CASSFPGQPLNTEAFF.

V usage is TRBV4-1 and J usage is TRBJ2-4; weak D call: TRBD1 (7 bases). The V and J ends lost 4 bases and 2 bases respectively, with 24 bases between them. Germline V lookup: CDR1 MGHRA, CDR2 YSYEKL. This CDR3 spans 19 amino acids. Here the CDR3 DNA reads TGCGCCAGCAGCCCCACTAAGAACAGGGGACTTATAACCAAAAACATTCAGTACTTC. This codes for CASSPTKNRGLITKNIQYF.

The chain links TRBV5-1 to TRBJ1-1; TRBD1 might be the D (5 bases). Germline V lookup: CDR1 SGHRS, CDR2 YFSETQ. Between the trimmed V and J ends, which lost 7 bases and 1 base, there was a span of 8 bases. The CDR3 runs to 12 residues. The chain's CDR3 is CASGDRNTEAFF. In DNA form, the CDR3 reads TGCGCCAGCGGTGACAGGAACACTGAAGCTTTCTTT.

This sequence joins TRBV5-1 and TRBJ1-2, with TRBD1 matching over 10 bases. V shed 4 bases, J shed 6 bases, and the junction held 9 bases outside the gene matches. Germline values: CDR1 SGHRS, CDR2 YFSETQ. The CDR3 spans 15 residues. The CDR3 sequence: CASSAQTGGADGYTF. The CDR3 DNA follows: TGCGCCAGCAGCGCCCAGACAGGGGGCGCAGATGGCTACACCTTC.

The V and J genes are TRBV18 and TRBJ1-2, with 12 bases matching TRBD1. J was trimmed by 3 bases and V by 6 bases; bases with no gene match: 11. There are 17 residues in the CDR3. Germline V gene data show CDR1 as KGHSH and CDR2 as LQKENI. The CDR3, as DNA: TGTGCCAGCTCGCAGACCGGGACAGGGGGCAGAGACTATGGCTACACCTTC. Encoded protein: CASSQTGTGGRDYGYTF.

This chain connects TRBV7-2 to TRBJ2-6; D is undetermined. Trimming shortened V by 3 bases and J by 0 bases, and 6 bases separated the two germline ends. The CDR3 is 15 amino acids. Germline CDR1 reads SGHTA; CDR2 reads FQGNSA. CDR3 region: CASSFPGSGANVLTF. CDR3 nucleotides: TGTGCCAGCAGCTTTCCGGGCTCTGGGGCCAACGTCCTGACTTTC.

The rearrangement links TRBV6-5 to TRBJ1-1; D not certain. V dropped 8 bases and J dropped 5 bases, with 21 bases sitting between them. This CDR3 has 15 residues. The germline gives CDR1 MNHEY, CDR2 SVGAGI. CDR3 sequence (DNA): TGTGCCAGCCAGCACGTCTCGTGGGGAGATACTGAAGCTTTCTTT. Its translation: CASQHVSWGDTEAFF.

V and J are TRBV5-4 and TRBJ1-2; D unclear. The CDR3 totals 13 residues. CDR1 is SGHNT, CDR2 YYREEE, per germline (reference sequence). Trimming stripped 3 bases from V and 8 bases from J, with 14 bases between. The CDR3 is CASSSPGVKGYTF. CDR3 bases: TGTGCCAGCAGCTCCCCCGGAGTAAAAGGCTACACCTTC.

The chain employs TRBV6-5 and TRBJ1-1; D call uncertain. V was cut by 0 bases and J by 1 base, with 3 bases left in between. The CDR3 covers 13 residues. The germline gives CDR1 MNHEY, CDR2 SVGAGI. The CDR3 DNA reads TGTGCCAGCAGTTACTCGCGGAACACTGAAGCTTTCTTT. Translated, it gives CASSYSRNTEAFF.

This sequence joins TRBV4-3 and TRBJ1-2; 11 bases are a match to TRBD1. Germline V gene lookup returns CDR1 LGHNA and CDR2 YSLEER. Losses at the gene ends were 4 bases for V and 4 bases for J; bases not matched to a gene: 11. The CDR3 extends over 17 amino acids. CDR3 protein: CASSRQGTGGSGYGYTF. The CDR3 DNA is TGCGCCAGCAGCCGACAGGGGACAGGGGGTAGTGGCTATGGCTACACCTTC.

This chain uses TRBV11-2 with TRBJ1-1; no clear D gene. The CDR3 contains 15 residues. Germline values: CDR1 SGHAT, CDR2 FQNNGV. V was clipped by 5 bases and J by 4 bases, with 17 bases between them. The CDR3 DNA reads TGTGCCAGCAGCCGCGGCGGAGGGATGAGCACTGAAGCTTTCTTT. It translates to CASSRGGGMSTEAFF.

The rearrangement links TRBV3-1 (or the pseudogene TRBV3-2) to TRBJ2-7, with D perhaps TRBD2 (6 bases). CDR1 and CDR2 (germline): LGHDT, YNNKEL (reference sequence). This CDR3 is 15 amino acids long. Trimming removed 4 bases at V and 3 bases at J, with 16 bases between. The CDR3 nucleotides are TGTGCCAGCAGCCCACGGGACTTGTCTTACTACGAGCAGTACTTC. It specifies CASSPRDLSYYEQYF.

The CDR3 loop is CASSQDWTGFYEQYF. The CDR3 DNA reads as TGCGCCAGCAGCCAAGACTGGACAGGGTTTTACGAGCAGTACTTC. V is TRBV4-3 and J is TRBJ2-7; TRBD1 aligns across 8 bases. Per the germline V gene, CDR1 is LGHNA and CDR2 is YSLEER. This CDR3 has 15 amino acids. The trim removed 0 bases at V and 4 bases at J, leaving 5 bases unmatched.

This chain connects TRBV11-2 to TRBJ1-5; D uncertain. CDR1 is SGHAT and CDR2 is FQNNGV in the germline V gene. The CDR3 runs to 15 residues. The V end lost 5 bases, the J end lost 2 bases, and 13 bases lay between the germline ends. For the CDR3, the DNA is TGTGCCAGCAGCATTGGGAGTTACGGCAATCAGCCCCAGCATTTT. It codes for CASSIGSYGNQPQHF.

This clone showed up just a few times. The V and J genes are TRBV5-1 and TRBJ1-6, with 7 nucleotides matching TRBD1. After removal of 6 bases from V and 5 bases from J, the junction contained 8 bases not matched to a gene. Per the germline V gene, CDR1 is SGHRS and CDR2 is YFSETQ. The CDR3 covers 15 residues. The CDR3 loop is CASMTATGNNSPLHF. The DNA of the CDR3 is TGCGCCAGCATGACAGCGACAGGGAATAATTCACCCCTCCACTTT.

J is TRBJ2-1 and V is TRBV11-2, with 12 bases identical to TRBD2. Trimming cost V 2 bases and J 7 bases; bases outside gene matches: 3. CDR3 size: 15 residues. Germline CDR1 and CDR2: SGHAT and FQNNGV. This chain's CDR3 is CASSLLAGGPNEQFF. CDR3 nucleotide sequence: TGTGCCAGCAGCTTACTAGCGGGGGGGCCGAATGAGCAGTTCTTC.

In nucleotides, the CDR3 is TGTGCCAGCAGTGGACCGGGACAGGGGGCAGGTGAGCAGTACTTC. This sequence encodes CASSGPGQGAGEQYF. The chain carries TRBV2 and TRBJ2-7, with 12 bases matching TRBD1. V was clipped by 4 bases and J by 7 bases; unmatched bases: 8. The CDR3 length is 15 residues. Germline CDR1 reads SNHLY; CDR2 reads FYNNEI.

V and J are TRBV2 and TRBJ1-2; D is ambiguous. Trimming shortened V by 3 bases and J by 8 bases, and 10 bases separated the two germline ends. CDR1 and CDR2 from the germline V gene are SNHLY and FYNNEI. The CDR3 totals 12 residues. The CDR3 nucleotides are TGTGCCAGCAGTGATCGGAGGCGCGGCTACACCTTC. Its translation: CASSDRRRGYTF.